The source of this TCR beta chain is a study of cytotoxic CD8 clonotypes in ibrutinib-treated CLL. Study background: Responses comprised about 24 partial and 2 complete; at median approximately 70 months, roughly 14 remained remitted and about twelve progressed. The response samples were taken once patients had been treated for a median of about 12 months, range 6 to 36.

Germline CDR1 GTSNPN, CDR2 SVGIG (reference sequence). The CDR3 contains 13 residues. V lost 8 bases, J lost 2 bases, and 13 bases lay in between. Overall study findings and caveats: Elevated clonality accompanied ibrutinib response, with a return toward baseline values at progression. In comparison with age-matched healthy donors, baseline clonality was higher and tracked circulating CD8+ T-cell counts.

Of note for this clone: Antigen unknown.

The table came from immunoSEQ multiplex PCR; TCRdb's copy has only in-frame clones and leaves some out. Found here are more than 9,000 clones, 55% to 65% of them singletons; the top ten hold roughly 23%. The sample in question was PBMCs, obtained before ibrutinib treatment. This chain connects TRBV30 to TRBJ2-1; D is undetermined. The source is a human donor with chronic lymphocytic leukemia. This chain's CDR3 is CAGSSAAYNEQFF. The CDR3 DNA reads as TGTGCCGGGTCGTCGGCGGCCTACAATGAGCAGTTCTTC.